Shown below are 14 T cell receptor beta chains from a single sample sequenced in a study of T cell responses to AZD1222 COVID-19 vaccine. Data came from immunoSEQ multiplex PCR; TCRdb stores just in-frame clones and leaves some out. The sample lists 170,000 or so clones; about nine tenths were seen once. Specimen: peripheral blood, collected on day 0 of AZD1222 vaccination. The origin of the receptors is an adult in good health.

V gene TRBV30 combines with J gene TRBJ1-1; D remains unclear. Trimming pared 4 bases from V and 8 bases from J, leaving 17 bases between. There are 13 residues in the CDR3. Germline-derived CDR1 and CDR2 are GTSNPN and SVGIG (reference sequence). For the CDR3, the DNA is TGTGCCTGGAATTTTCGAGGCAATACCGAAGCTTTCTTT. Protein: CAWNFRGNTEAFF.

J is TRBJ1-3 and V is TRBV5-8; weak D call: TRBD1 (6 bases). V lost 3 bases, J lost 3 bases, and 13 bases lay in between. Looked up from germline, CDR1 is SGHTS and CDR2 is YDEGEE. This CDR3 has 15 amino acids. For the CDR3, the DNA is TGTGCCAGCAGCTCGAACCCAGGGGATGGAAACACCATATATTTT. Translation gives CASSSNPGDGNTIYF.

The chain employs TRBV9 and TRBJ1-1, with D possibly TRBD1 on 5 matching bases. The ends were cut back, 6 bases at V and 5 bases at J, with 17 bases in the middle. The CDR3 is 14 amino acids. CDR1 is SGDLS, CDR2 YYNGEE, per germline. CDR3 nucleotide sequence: TGTGCCAGCACCCCAGGGCGGGGAGAAACTGAAGCTTTCTTT. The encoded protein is CASTPGRGETEAFF.

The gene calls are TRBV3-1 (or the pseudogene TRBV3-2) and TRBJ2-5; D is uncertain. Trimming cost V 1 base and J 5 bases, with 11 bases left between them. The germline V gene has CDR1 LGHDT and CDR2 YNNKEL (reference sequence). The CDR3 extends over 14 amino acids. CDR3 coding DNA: TGTGCCAGCAGCCAAGTGGTTATGGGGGAGACCCAGTACTTC. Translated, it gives CASSQVVMGETQYF.

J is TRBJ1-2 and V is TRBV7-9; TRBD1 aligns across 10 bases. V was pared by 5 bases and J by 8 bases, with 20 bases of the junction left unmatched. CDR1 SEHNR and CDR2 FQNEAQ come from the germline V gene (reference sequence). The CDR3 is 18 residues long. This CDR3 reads CASSLPRDRGSTEGGYTF. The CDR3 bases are TGTGCCAGCAGCCTGCCTAGGGACAGGGGATCTACGGAGGGGGGCTACACCTTC.

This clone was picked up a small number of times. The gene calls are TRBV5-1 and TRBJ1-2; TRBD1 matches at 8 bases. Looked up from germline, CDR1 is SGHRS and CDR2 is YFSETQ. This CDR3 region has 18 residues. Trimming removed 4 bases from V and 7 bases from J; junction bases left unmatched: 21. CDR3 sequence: CASSPPGQGPLLSGGYTF. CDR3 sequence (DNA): TGCGCCAGCAGCCCCCCCGGACAGGGTCCACTACTATCGGGTGGCTACACCTTC. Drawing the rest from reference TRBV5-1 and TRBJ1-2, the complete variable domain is KAGVTQTPRYLIKTRGQQVTLSCSPISGHRSVSWYQQTPGQGLQFLFEYFSETQRNKGNFPGRFSGRQFSNSRSEMNVSTLELGDSALYLCASSPPGQGPLLSGGYTFGSGTRLTVV.

CDR3 sequence: CASSQDRINTEAFF. CDR3 coding DNA: TGCGCCAGCAGCCAAGATCGCATAAACACTGAAGCTTTCTTT. The chain combines TRBV4-3 with TRBJ1-1; D gene unclear. Germline V gene data show CDR1 as LGHNA and CDR2 as YSLEER. The V and J ends lost 0 bases and 2 bases respectively, with 7 bases between them. CDR3 length: 14 residues.

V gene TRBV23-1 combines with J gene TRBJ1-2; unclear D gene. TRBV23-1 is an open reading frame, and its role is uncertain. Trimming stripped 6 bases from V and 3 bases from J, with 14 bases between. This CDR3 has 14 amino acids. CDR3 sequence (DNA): TGCGCCAGCAGCGGGAGAGTCGTGGACTATGGCTACACCTTC. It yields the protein CASSGRVVDYGYTF.

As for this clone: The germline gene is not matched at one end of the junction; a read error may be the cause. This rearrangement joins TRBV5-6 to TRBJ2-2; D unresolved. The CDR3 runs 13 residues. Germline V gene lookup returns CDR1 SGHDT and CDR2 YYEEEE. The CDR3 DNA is TGTGCCAGCAACTTGGAAAGGTCCGGGGAGCTGTTTTTT. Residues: CASNLERSGELFF.

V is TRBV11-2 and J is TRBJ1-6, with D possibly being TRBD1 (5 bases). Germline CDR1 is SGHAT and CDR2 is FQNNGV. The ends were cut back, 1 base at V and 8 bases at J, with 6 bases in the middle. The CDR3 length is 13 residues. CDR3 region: CASSLGQYSPLHF. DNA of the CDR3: TGTGCCAGCAGCTTAGGACAGTATTCACCCCTCCACTTT.

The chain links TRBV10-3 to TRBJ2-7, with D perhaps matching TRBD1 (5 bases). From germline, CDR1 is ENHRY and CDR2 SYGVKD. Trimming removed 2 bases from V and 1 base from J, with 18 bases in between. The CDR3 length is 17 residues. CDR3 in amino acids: CAISEPRGHTLSYEQYF. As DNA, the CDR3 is TGTGCCATCAGTGAGCCCCGCGGACATACTTTATCCTACGAGCAGTACTTC.

CDR3 in DNA: TGTGCCAGCAGACGAGGGACAGGGGGAGGCACTGAAGCTTTCTTT. It codes for CASRRGTGGGTEAFF. This chain uses TRBV7-6 with TRBJ1-1; 11 bases agree with TRBD1. CDR1 and CDR2 (germline): SGHVS, FNYEAQ. The CDR3 covers 15 residues. The J segment lost 4 bases and the V segment lost 6 bases, leaving 7 bases of the junction unmatched. Complete variable domain (other parts from reference TRBV7-6 and TRBJ1-1): GAGVSQSPRYKVTKRGQDVALRCDPISGHVSLYWYRQALGQGPEFLTYFNYEAQQDKSGLPNDRFSAERPEGSISTLTIQRTEQRDSAMYRCASRRGTGGGTEAFFGQGTRLTVV.

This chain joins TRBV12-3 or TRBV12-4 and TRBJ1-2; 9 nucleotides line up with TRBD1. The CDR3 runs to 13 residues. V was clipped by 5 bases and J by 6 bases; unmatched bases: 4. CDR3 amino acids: CASSEQGADGYTF. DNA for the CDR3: TGTGCCAGCAGTGAACAGGGGGCTGATGGCTACACCTTC.

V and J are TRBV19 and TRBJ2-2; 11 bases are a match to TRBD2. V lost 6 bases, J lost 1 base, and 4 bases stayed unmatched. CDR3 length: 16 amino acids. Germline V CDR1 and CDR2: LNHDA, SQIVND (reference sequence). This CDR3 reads CASSPTSGVNTGELFF. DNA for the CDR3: TGTGCCAGTAGCCCGACTAGCGGGGTGAACACCGGGGAGCTGTTTTTT.